Each of the 9 T cell receptor beta chains below was sequenced from the same sample in a study of blood T cell repertoires in COVID-19. TCRdb's copy holds only in-frame clones and misses some; the assay was immunoSEQ multiplex PCR. The profile shows about 74,000 clones, 85% of them singletons. The source material was peripheral blood. The origin of the receptors is a man aged 50 to 59 with acute or convalescent COVID-19.

The chain has TRBV4-1 and TRBJ1-4, with TRBD1 matching over 7 bases. Looked up from germline, CDR1 is MGHRA and CDR2 is YSYEKL. CDR3 size: 16 residues. V shed 1 base and J 8 bases; nucleotides not matched to a gene: 10. The CDR3 loop reads CASSQVITVRGEKLFF. The CDR3 DNA is TGCGCCAGCAGCCAAGTGATTACAGTCAGGGGGGAAAAACTGTTTTTT.

The CDR3 sequence is CASSPRGRQNTGELFF. DNA of the CDR3: TGTGCCAGCAGCCCGAGAGGGAGGCAAAACACCGGGGAGCTGTTTTTT. V and J are TRBV9 and TRBJ2-2, with D possibly TRBD2 on 6 matching bases. The germline gives CDR1 SGDLS, CDR2 YYNGEE. CDR3 length: 16 amino acids. V was clipped by 4 bases and J by 2 bases, with 15 bases between them.

The sample holds a few counts of this clone. The chain links TRBV19 to TRBJ2-3, with D possibly being TRBD2 (6 bases). CDR3 length: 16 amino acids. Germline CDR1 LNHDA, CDR2 SQIVND (reference sequence). Deletions cut 4 bases from V and 2 bases from J, with 16 bases between. The DNA of the CDR3 is TGTGCCAGTAGTACCGGGAAGGAGGGGTCCACAGATACGCAGTATTTT. Protein product: CASSTGKEGSTDTQYF. The complete variable domain, with remaining parts taken from reference TRBV19 and TRBJ2-3, reads DGGITQSPKYLFRKEGQNVTLSCEQNLNHDAMYWYRQDPGQGLRLIYYSQIVNDFQKGDIAEGYSVSREKKESFPLTVTSAQKNPTAFYLCASSTGKEGSTDTQYFGPGTRLTVL.

V usage is TRBV10-3 and J usage is TRBJ2-7; 9 bases map to TRBD1. This CDR3 has 14 residues. With 5 bases clipped from V and 2 bases from J, the junction kept 4 bases outside the gene matches. Per the germline V gene, CDR1 is ENHRY and CDR2 is SYGVKD. The CDR3 spells CAISPGTGTYEQYF. The CDR3 region has the DNA TGTGCCATCAGTCCAGGGACAGGGACCTACGAGCAGTACTTC.

The V call is TRBV30, the J call TRBJ2-3; 7 positions agree with TRBD2. V dropped 2 bases and J dropped 8; count of bases not matched to a gene: 10. The CDR3 spans 14 residues. Germline assignment: CDR1 GTSNPN and CDR2 SVGIG (reference sequence). CDR3 sequence: CAWSPGWTSGTQYF. The CDR3 nucleotides read TGTGCCTGGAGTCCCGGGTGGACTAGTGGTACGCAGTATTTT. The whole variable domain, remainder taken from reference TRBV30 and TRBJ2-3, is SQTIHQWPATLVQPVGSPLSLECTVEGTSNPNLYWYRQAAGRGLQLLFYSVGIGQISSEVPQNLSASRPQDRQFILSSKKLLLSDSGFYLCAWSPGWTSGTQYFGPGTRLTVL.

The genes are TRBV10-3 and TRBJ2-7, with D possibly TRBD1 on 6 matching bases. The V and J ends lost 8 bases and 3 bases respectively, with 14 bases between them. This CDR3 is built from 13 residues. CDR1 is ENHRY and CDR2 is SYGVKD in the germline V gene. DNA for the CDR3: TGTGCCATCGGGGCAGGGGATAGCTACGAGCAGTACGTC. Translated: CAIGAGDSYEQYV.

The chain carries TRBV18 and TRBJ1-2; 7 positions agree with TRBD1. The CDR3 extends over 15 amino acids. The V gene's germline CDR1 is KGHSH and CDR2 LQKENI. The ends lost 4 bases at V and 8 bases at J; junction bases unmatched: 13. The CDR3 nucleotides are TGTGCCAGCTCACGCCCTGGGACAGAGGGGAGAGGCTACACCTTC. The encoded protein is CASSRPGTEGRGYTF.

The chain has TRBV6-4 and TRBJ2-7; TRBD2 agrees at 7 bases. Germline V gene data show CDR1 as MRHNA and CDR2 as SNTAGT. Trimming cost V 7 bases and J 0 bases; bases outside gene matches: 21. The CDR3 has 19 amino acids. For the CDR3, the DNA is TGTGCCAGCAACAGAGCGCCCCCCTACAGCGGGGTGAGCTCCTACGAGCAGTACTTC. It encodes CASNRAPPYSGVSSYEQYF.

This clone was observed a single time. The chain joins TRBV7-9 to TRBJ1-2, with 10 bases aligning to TRBD1. V was clipped by 6 bases and J by 2 bases; unmatched bases: 12. The CDR3 is 17 residues long. Germline V gene sequence: CDR1 SEHNR, CDR2 FQNEAQ (reference sequence). This CDR3 is CASSSPSGTGENYGYTF. In DNA, the CDR3 is TGTGCCAGCAGTTCTCCGTCCGGGACAGGGGAGAACTATGGCTACACCTTC.